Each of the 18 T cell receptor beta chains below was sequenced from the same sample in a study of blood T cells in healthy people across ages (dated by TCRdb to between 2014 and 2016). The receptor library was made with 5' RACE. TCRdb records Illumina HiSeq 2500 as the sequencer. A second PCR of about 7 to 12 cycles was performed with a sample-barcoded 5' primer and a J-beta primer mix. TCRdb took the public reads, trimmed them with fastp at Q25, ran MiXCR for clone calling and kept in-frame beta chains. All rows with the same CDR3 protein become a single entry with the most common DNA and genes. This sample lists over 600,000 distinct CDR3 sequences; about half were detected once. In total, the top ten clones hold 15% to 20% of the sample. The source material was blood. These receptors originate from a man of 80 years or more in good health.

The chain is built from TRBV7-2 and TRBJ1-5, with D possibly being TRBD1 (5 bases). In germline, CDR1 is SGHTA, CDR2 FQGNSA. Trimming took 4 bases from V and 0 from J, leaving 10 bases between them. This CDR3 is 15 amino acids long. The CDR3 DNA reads TGTGCCAGCAGCTCGCGGACAAATAGCAATCAGCCCCAGCATTTT. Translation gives CASSSRTNSNQPQHF.

For the CDR3, the DNA is TGTGCCAGCAGCTTAACGGGCCCGAATGAGCAGTTCTTC. Amino acid sequence: CASSLTGPNEQFF. The chain has TRBV7-3 and TRBJ2-1; no clear D. Germline CDR1 SGHTA, CDR2 FQGTGA. The length of the CDR3 is 13 residues. Between the trimmed V and J ends, which lost 0 bases and 7 bases, there was a span of 7 bases.

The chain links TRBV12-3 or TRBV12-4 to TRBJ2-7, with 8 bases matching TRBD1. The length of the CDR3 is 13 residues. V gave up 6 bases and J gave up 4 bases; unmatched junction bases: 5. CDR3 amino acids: CASRKGQEYEQYF. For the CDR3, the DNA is TGTGCCAGCAGGAAGGGACAGGAGTACGAGCAGTACTTC.

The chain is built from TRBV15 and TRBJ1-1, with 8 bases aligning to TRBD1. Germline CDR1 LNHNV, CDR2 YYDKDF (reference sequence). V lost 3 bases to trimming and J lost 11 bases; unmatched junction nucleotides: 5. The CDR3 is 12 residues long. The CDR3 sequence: CATSRPGGRAFF. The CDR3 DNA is TGTGCCACCAGCAGGCCAGGGGGCCGGGCTTTCTTT.

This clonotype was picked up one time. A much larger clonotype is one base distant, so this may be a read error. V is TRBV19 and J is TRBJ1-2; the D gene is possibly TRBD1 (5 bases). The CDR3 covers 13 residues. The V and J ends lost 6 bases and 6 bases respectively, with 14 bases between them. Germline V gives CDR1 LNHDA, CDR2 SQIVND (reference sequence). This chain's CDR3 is CASSVGGTDGYTF. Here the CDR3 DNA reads TGTGCCAGTAGCGTCGGGGGGACGGATGGCTACACCTTC.

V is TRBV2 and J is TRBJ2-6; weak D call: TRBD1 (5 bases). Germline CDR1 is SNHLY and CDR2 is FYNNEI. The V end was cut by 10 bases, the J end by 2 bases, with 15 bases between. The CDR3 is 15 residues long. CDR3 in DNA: TGTGCCACGACTCCGGGCAGGGCTGGGGCCAACGTCCTGACTTTC. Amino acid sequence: CATTPGRAGANVLTF.

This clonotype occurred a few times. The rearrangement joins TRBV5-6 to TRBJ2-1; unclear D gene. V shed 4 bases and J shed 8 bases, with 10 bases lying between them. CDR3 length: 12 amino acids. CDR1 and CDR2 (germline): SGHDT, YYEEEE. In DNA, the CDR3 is TGTGCCAGCAGCCAGGCGCTGTATGAGCAGTTCTTC. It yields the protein CASSQALYEQFF.

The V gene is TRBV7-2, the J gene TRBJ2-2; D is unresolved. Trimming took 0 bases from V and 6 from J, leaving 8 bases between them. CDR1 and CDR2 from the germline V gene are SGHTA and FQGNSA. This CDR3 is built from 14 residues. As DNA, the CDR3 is TGTGCCAGCAGCTTAGCCTTGGCGCCCGGGGAGCTGTTTTTT. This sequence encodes CASSLALAPGELFF. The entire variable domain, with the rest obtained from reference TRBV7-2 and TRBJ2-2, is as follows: GAGVSQSPSNKVTEKGKDVELRCDPISGHTALYWYRQSLGQGLEFLIYFQGNSAPDKSGLPSDRFSAERTGGSVSTLTIQRTQQEDSAVYLCASSLALAPGELFFGEGSRLTVL.

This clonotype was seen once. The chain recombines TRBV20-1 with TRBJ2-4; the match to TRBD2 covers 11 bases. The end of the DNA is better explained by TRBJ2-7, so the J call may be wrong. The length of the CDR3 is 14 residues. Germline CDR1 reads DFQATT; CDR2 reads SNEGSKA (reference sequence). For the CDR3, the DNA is TGCAGTGCTAGCGCTAGCGGGGGGATGAACGAGCAGTACTTC. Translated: CSASASGGMNEQYF.

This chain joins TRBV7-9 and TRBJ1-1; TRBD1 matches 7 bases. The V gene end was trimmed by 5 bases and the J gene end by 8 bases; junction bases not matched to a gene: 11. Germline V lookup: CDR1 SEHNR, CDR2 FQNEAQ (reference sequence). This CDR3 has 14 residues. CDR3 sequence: CASSHLTGTAEAFF. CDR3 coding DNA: TGTGCCAGCAGCCATCTAACCGGGACAGCCGAAGCTTTCTTT.

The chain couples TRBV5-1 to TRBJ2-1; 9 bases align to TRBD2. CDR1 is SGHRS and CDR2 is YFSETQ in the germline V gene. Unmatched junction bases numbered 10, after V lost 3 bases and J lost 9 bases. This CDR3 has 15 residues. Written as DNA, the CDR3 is TGCGCCAGCAGCTCACAGCGGGAGGTAAAGCCTGAGCAGTTCTTC. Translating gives CASSSQREVKPEQFF.

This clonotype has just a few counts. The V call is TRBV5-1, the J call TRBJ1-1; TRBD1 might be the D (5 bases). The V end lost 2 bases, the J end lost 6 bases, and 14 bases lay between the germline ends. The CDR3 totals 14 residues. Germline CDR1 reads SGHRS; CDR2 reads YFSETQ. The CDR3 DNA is TGCGCCAGCAGCTTTGGGGGGAAAGAGGCTGAAGCTTTCTTT. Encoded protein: CASSFGGKEAEAFF.

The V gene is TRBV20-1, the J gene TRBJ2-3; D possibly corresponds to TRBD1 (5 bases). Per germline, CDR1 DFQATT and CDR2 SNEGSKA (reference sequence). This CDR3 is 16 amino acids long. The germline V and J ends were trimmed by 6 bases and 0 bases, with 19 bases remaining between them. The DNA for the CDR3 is TGCAGTGCCAAACGATTAGACAGCGTCAGCACAGATACGCAGTATTTT. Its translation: CSAKRLDSVSTDTQYF.

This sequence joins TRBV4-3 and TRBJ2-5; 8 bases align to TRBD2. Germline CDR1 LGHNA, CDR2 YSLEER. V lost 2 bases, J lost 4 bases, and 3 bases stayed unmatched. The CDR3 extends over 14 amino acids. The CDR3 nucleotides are TGCGCCAGCAGCCAAATAGGACTAGCAGAGACCCAGTACTTC. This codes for CASSQIGLAETQYF.

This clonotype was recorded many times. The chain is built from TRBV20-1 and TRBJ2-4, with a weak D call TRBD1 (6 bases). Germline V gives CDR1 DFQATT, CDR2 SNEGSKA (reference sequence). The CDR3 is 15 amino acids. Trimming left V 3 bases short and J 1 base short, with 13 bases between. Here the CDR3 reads CSARAQGIAKNIQYF. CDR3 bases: TGCAGTGCTAGGGCCCAGGGGATCGCCAAAAACATTCAGTACTTC.

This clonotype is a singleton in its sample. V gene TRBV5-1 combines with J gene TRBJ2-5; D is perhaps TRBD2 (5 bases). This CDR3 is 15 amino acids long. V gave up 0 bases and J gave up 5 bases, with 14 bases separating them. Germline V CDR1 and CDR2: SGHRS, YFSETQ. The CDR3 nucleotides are TGCGCCAGCAGCTTGGCTCGCGGGCTTGGGGAGACCCAGTACTTC. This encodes CASSLARGLGETQYF.

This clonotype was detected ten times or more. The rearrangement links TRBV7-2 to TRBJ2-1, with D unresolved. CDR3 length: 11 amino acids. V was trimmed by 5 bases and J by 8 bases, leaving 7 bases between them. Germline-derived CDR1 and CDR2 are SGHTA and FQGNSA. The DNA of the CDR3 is TGTGCCAGCAGCCGAGTTGATGAGCAGTTCTTC. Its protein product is CASSRVDEQFF. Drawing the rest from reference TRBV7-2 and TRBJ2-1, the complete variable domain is GAGVSQSPSNKVTEKGKDVELRCDPISGHTALYWYRQSLGQGLEFLIYFQGNSAPDKSGLPSDRFSAERTGGSVSTLTIQRTQQEDSAVYLCASSRVDEQFFGPGTRLTVL.

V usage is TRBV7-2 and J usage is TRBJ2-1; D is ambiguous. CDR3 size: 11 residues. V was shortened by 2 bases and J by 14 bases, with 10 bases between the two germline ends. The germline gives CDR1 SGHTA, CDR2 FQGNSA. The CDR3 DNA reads TGTGCCAGCAGCTTAAGAATGACGGAGTTCTTC. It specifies CASSLRMTEFF. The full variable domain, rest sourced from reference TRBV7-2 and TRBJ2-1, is GAGVSQSPSNKVTEKGKDVELRCDPISGHTALYWYRQSLGQGLEFLIYFQGNSAPDKSGLPSDRFSAERTGGSVSTLTIQRTQQEDSAVYLCASSLRMTEFFGPGTRLTVL.